This TCR beta chain originates from a study of monozygotic twins with inflammatory bowel disease. Study-level results: Variability may have been added to patient repertoires by differing immunosuppressive treatments. Repertoire similarity did not differ between concordant and discordant twins, possibly owing to limited power.

CDR3 size: 14 residues. Per germline, CDR1 LGHDT and CDR2 YNNKEL (reference sequence). Each UMI harboured a 6-nucleotide sample barcode and was appended via template switching. From its re-call of the 5' RACE reads, TCRdb lists each CDR3 protein once, without DNA. This sample's clone table lists 80,000 or so distinct CDR3 sequences. About this clonotype: Its antigen is currently unknown.

After skipping T cell sorting, the authors isolated total RNA from whole blood. The sample was blood. The chain links TRBV3-1 to TRBJ2-1; TCRdb proposes TRBD1, but this gene call is untestable without DNA. The TCR sequence derives from a human donor with ulcerative colitis or Crohn's disease, or a healthy co-twin of an affected twin (not recorded which). The CDR3: CASSQPGTGNEQFF.